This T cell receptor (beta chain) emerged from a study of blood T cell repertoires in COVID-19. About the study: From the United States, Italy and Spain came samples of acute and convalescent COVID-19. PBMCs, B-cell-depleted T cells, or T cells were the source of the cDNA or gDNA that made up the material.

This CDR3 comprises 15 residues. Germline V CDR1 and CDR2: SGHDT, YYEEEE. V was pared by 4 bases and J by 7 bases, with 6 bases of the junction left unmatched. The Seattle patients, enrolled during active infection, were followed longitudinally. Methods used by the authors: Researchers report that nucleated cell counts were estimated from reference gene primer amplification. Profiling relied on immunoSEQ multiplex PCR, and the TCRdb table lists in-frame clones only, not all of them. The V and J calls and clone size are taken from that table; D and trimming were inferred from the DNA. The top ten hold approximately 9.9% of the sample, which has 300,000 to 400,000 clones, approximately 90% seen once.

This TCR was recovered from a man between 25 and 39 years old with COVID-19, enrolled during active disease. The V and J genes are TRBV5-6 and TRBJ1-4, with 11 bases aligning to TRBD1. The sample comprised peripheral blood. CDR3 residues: CASSPDRGQIEKLFF. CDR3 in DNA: TGTGCCAGCAGCCCGGACAGGGGGCAAATTGAAAAACTGTTTTTT.